The T cell receptor (beta chain) under discussion was sequenced for a study of T cell responses to AZD1222 COVID-19 vaccine (dated by TCRdb to the early 2020s). For context, the study as a whole: AZD1222 recipients given second doses at about 4 weeks or at about 12 weeks were pooled, since spike-specific TCR depth and breadth were not found to differ between the two schedules. Trial participants were enrolled by age into subgroups of 18-55, 56-69 and 70-plus years, and about 150, 27 and 61 TCR-sequenced participants, respectively, were included in these subgroups. A total of under 250 trial participants underwent TCR sequencing, of whom about 200 had received two doses of AZD1222 and 26 had received two doses of the MenACWY control vaccine.

The germline V gene yields MGHRA for CDR1 and YSYEKL for CDR2. Deletion took 1 base off V and 6 bases off J, with a span of 13 bases between the germline ends. From cysteine to phenylalanine, the CDR3 is 15 amino acids long. The DNA shown is the 45-base CDR3, in frame from base 1. About this clone: What this receptor recognizes is not known. Base qualities are not provided; no much larger clone lies one nucleotide away.

The CDR3 regions of human TCRbeta chains were subjected to immunosequencing. The original pipeline was this. TCRs in the repertoires were matched against a reference library of SARS-CoV-2-specific TCRs that had been generated with the MIRA antigen-specificity platform. Breadth was defined as the fraction of unique TCRs that were SARS-CoV-2-associated. Depth was defined as the fraction of total T cells that were SARS-CoV-2-associated. Using the MIRA data, every spike-specific TCR was mapped to the spike region that the TCR reacted to and assigned to either a CD4 or a CD8 class. Log10-transformed breadth and depth values were compared by one-way ANOVA with Sidak's multiple comparisons tests. Not all clones reach the TCRdb copy of this immuneACCESS table, which keeps in-frame sequences only. Checked studies attribute under half of the gap to unresolved V genes and leave the rest unexplained. The V and J calls and clone size are taken from that table; D and trimming were inferred from the DNA. For this sample there are approximately 82,000 clones; around nine tenths appear just once. Clones ranked in the top ten supply around 5.2% of the sample.

The paper as a whole reports these results and caveats: No day 14 peak-response samples were available, so repertoires were characterized only after the peak T cell response. Participants were mostly white British, with more females than males. The authors suggested clonal diversity may have been underestimated. Conclusions about previously exposed vaccinees are limited because only a handful of AZD1222 recipients were SARS-CoV-2 seropositive at baseline. CD4 TCRs associated with the vaccine covered the entire spike protein, and the dominant responses were in regions 160-218 and 743-854. After two AZD1222 doses, both the breadth and the depth of spike-specific TCRs were significantly higher than at day 0 and than in MenACWY recipients. Reportedly, almost half of the unique spike-specific TCRs recognized epitopes lying outside the regions that are mutated in the B.1.351 and B.1.1.7 variants. The 56-69-year group was small, and its depth increase did not reach significance, likely because of low power.

Reading the label with the study, this specimen's time point is: baseline before first vaccination. Vaccinee samples were obtained from the UK trials COV001 and COV002, which included a single-blind randomized controlled phase 2/3 trial of AZD1222 (ChAdOx1 nCoV-19) in healthy adults. For TCRbeta chain sequencing, PBMC samples from trial participants were taken at day 0 and at day 28 after the second dose. Specimen: peripheral blood, collected on day 0 of AZD1222 vaccination. This receptor was identified in an adult in good health. Recombination joined TRBV4-1 with TRBJ1-5; a confident D gene designation cannot be given. The sequenced DNA is TGCGCCAGCAGCCAAGGGGGTTTCGTGGGTCAGCCCCAGCATTTT. It translates to CASSQGGFVGQPQHF.